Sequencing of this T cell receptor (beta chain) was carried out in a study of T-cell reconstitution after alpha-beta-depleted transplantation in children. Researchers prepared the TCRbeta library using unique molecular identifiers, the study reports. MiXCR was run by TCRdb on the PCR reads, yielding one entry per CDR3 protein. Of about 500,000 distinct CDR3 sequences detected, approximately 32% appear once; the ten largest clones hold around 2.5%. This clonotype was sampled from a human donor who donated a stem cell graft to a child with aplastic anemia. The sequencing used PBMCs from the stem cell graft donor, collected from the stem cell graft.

This chain's CDR3 is CASSVNEQFF. The CDR3 nucleotides are TGTGCCAGCAGCGTAAATGAGCAGTTCTTC. The chain links TRBV12-3 or TRBV12-4 to TRBJ2-1, with unresolved D. The germline V and J ends were trimmed by 6 bases and 7 bases, with 4 bases remaining between them. CDR3 size: 10 residues.